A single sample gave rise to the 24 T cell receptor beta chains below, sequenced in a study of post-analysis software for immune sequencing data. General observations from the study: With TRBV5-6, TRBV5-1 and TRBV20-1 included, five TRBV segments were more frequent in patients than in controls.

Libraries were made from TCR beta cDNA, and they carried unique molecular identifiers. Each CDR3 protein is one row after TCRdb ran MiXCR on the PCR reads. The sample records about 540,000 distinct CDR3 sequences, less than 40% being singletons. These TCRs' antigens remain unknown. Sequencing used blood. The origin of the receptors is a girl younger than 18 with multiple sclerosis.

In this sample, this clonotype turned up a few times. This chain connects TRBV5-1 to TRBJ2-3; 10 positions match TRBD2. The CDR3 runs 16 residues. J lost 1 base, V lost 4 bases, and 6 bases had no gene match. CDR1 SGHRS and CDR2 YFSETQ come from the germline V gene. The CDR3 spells CASSLRLAGRTDTQYF. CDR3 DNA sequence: TGCGCCAGCAGCCTCAGACTAGCGGGCCGCACAGATACGCAGTATTTT.

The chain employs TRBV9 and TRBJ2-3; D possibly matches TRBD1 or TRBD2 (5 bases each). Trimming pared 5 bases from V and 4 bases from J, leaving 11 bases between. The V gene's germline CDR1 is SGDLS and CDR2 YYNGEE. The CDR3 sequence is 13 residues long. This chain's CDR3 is CASSPGSPDTQYF. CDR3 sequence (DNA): TGTGCCAGCAGTCCAGGGAGCCCAGATACGCAGTATTTT. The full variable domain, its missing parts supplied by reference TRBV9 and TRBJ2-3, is DSGVTQTPKHLITATGQRVTLRCSPRSGDLSVYWYQQSLDQGLQFLIQYYNGEERAKGNILERFSAQQFPDLHSELNLSSLELGDSALYFCASSPGSPDTQYFGPGTRLTVL.

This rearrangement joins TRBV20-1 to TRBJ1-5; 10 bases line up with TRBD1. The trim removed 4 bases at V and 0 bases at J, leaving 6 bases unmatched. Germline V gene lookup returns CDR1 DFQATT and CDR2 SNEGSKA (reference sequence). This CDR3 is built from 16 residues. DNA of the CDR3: TGCAGTGCTACGGACAGGGGGACTTATAGCAATCAGCCCCAGCATTTT. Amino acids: CSATDRGTYSNQPQHF.

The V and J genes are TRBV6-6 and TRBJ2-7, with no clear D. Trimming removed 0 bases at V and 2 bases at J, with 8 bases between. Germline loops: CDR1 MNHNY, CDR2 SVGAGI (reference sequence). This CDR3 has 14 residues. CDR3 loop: CASSYSTGPYEQYF. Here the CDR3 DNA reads TGTGCCAGCAGTTACTCGACCGGACCCTACGAGCAGTACTTC.

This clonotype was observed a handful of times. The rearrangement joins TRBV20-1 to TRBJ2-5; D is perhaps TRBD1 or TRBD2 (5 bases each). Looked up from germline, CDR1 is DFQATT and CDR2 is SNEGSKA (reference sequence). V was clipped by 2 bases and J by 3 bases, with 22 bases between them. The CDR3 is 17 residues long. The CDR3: CSARPTQSGTWEETQYF. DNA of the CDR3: TGCAGTGCTAGACCCACGCAATCAGGGACCTGGGAAGAGACCCAGTACTTC.

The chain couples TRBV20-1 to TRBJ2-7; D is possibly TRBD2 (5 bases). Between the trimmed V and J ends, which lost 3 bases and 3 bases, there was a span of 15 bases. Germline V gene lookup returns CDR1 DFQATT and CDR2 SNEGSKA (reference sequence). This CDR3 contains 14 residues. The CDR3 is CSARIGGPDYEQYF. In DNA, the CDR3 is TGCAGTGCTAGGATCGGCGGGCCTGACTACGAGCAGTACTTC.

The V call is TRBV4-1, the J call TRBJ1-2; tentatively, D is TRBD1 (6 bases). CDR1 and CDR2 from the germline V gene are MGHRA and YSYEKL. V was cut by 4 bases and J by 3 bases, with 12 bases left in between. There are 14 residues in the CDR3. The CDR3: CASSPSWTDYGYTF. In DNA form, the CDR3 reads TGCGCCAGCAGCCCGTCCTGGACAGACTATGGCTACACCTTC.

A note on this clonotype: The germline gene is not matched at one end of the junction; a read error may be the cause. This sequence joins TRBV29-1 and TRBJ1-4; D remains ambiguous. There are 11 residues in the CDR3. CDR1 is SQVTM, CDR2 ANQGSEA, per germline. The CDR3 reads CSVAEDEKRFF. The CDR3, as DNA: TGCAGCGTTGCGGAGGATGAAAAACGGTTTTTT.

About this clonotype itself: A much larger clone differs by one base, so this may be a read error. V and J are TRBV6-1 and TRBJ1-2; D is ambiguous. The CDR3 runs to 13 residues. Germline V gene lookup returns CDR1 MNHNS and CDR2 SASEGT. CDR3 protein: CASSESLNYSYTF. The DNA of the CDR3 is TGTGCCAGCAGTGAGTCACTGAACTATAGCTACACCTTC.

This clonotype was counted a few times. CDR3 residues: CASSYSSGLGGYTF. CDR3 sequence (DNA): TGTGCCAGCAGTTACTCGTCCGGGTTGGGTGGCTACACCTTC. The chain has TRBV6-5 and TRBJ1-2; no clear D. The CDR3 runs to 14 residues. The germline V gene encodes CDR1 MNHEY and CDR2 SVGAGI. The V gene lost 0 bases and the J gene lost 7 bases, with 12 bases spanning the gap.

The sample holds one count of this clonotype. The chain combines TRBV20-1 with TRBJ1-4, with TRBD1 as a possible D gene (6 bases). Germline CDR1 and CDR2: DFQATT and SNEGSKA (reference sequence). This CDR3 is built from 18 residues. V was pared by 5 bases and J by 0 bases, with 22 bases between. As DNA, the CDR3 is TGCAGTGCTTCCCGTGGGGGCCGGGCAGGGGCAACTAATGAAAAACTGTTTTTT. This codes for CSASRGGRAGATNEKLFF.

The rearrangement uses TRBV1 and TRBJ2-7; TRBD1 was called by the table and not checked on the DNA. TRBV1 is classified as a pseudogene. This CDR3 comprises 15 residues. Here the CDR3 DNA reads TGCACCAGCAGCCAAGCCCCCGGCAGGGCCTACGAGCAGTACTTC. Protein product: CTSSQAPGRAYEQYF.

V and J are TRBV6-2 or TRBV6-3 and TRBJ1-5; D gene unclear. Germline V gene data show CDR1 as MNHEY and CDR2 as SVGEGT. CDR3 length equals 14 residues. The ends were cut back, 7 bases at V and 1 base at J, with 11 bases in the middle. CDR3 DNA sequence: TGTGCCAGCAATAAGGGTGGAAGCAATCAGCCCCAGCATTTT. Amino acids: CASNKGGSNQPQHF.

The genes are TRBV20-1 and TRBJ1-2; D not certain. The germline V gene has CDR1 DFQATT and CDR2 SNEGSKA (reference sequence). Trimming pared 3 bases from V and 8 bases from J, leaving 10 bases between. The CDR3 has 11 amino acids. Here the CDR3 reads CSARPREGYTF. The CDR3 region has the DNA TGCAGTGCTAGGCCCCGGGAAGGCTACACCTTC.

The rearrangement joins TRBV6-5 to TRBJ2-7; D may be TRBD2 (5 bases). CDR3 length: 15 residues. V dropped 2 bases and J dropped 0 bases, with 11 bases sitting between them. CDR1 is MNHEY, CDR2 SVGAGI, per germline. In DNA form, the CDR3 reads TGTGCCAGCAGTTACGGCACTAGGAGCTCCTACGAGCAGTACTTC. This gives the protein CASSYGTRSSYEQYF.

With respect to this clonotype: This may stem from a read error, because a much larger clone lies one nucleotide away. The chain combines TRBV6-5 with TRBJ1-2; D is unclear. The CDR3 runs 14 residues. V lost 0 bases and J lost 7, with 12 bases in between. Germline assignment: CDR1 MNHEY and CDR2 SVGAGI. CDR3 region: CASSYSGRCSGYTF. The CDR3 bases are TGTGCCAGCAGTTACTCGGGCAGGTGTAGTGGCTACACCTTC.

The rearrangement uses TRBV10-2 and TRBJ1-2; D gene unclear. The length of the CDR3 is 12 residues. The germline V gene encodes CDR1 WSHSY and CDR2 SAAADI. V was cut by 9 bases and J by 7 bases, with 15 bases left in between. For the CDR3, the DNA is TGCGCCAGTCACCCCGGGGTGGGTGGCTACACCTTC. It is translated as CASHPGVGGYTF.

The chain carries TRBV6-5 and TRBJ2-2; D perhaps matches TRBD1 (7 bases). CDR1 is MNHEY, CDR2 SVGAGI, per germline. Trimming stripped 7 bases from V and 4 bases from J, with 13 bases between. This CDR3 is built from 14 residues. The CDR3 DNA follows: TGTGCCAGCAATCGACAGGGACTCACCGGGGAGCTGTTTTTT. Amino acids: CASNRQGLTGELFF.

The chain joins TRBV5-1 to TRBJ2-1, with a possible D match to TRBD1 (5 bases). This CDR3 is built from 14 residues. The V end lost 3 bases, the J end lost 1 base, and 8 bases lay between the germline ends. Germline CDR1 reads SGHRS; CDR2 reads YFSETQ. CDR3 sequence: CASSWAGSYNEQFF. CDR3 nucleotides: TGCGCCAGCAGCTGGGCAGGGTCCTACAATGAGCAGTTCTTC.

CDR3 coding DNA: TGTGCCAGCAGTTGGGGAGTTTCCAAGGCTGAAGCTTTCTTT. Its protein product is CASSWGVSKAEAFF. The gene calls are TRBV12-3 or TRBV12-4 and TRBJ1-1; no clear D gene. Trimming stripped 4 bases from V and 6 bases from J, with 15 bases between. This CDR3 region has 14 residues.

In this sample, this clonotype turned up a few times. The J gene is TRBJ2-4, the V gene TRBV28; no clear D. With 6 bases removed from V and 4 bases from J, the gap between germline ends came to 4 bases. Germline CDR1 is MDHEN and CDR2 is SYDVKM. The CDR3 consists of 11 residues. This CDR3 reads CASRGKNIQYF. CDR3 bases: TGTGCCAGCAGGGGTAAAAACATTCAGTACTTC.

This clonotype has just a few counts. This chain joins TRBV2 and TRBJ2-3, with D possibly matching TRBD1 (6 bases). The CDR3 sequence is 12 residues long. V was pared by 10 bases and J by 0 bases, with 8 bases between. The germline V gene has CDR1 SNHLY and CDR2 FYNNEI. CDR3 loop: CATTGSTDTQYF. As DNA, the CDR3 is TGTGCCACTACAGGGAGCACAGATACGCAGTATTTT.

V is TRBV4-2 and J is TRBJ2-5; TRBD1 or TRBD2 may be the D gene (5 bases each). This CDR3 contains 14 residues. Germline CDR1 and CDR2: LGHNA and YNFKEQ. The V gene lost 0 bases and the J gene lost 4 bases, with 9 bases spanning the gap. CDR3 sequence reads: CASSQDTGPETQYF. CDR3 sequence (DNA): TGTGCCAGCAGCCAAGACACGGGGCCAGAGACCCAGTACTTC.

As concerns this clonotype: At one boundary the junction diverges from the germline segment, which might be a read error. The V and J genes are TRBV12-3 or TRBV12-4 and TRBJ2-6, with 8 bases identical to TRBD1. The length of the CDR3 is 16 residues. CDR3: CASSIYRGSGANVLAF. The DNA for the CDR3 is TGTGCCAGCAGTATATACAGGGGGTCTGGGGCCAACGTCCTGGCTTTC.